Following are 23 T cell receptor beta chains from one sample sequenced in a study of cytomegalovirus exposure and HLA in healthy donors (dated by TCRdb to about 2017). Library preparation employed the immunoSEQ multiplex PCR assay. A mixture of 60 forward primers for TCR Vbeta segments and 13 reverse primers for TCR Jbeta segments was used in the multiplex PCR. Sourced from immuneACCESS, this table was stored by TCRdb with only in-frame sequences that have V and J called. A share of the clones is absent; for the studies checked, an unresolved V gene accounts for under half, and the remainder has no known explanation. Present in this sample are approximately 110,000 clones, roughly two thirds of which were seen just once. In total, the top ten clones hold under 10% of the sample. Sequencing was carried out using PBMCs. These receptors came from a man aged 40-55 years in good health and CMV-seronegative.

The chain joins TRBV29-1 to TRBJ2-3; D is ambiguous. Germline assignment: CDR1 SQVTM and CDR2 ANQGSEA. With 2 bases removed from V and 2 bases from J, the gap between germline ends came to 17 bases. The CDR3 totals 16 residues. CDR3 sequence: CSVEKKAAPITDTQYF. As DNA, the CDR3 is TGCAGCGTTGAAAAAAAGGCGGCCCCGATCACAGATACGCAGTATTTT.

CDR3 sequence reads: CASSIMVSYEQYF. For the CDR3, the DNA is TGTGCCAGTAGTATAATGGTCAGTTACGAGCAGTACTTC. The J gene is TRBJ2-7, the V gene TRBV19, with D unclear. Germline V gene lookup returns CDR1 LNHDA and CDR2 SQIVND (reference sequence). The CDR3 is 13 amino acids. V lost 2 bases, J lost 4 bases, and 9 bases lay in between.

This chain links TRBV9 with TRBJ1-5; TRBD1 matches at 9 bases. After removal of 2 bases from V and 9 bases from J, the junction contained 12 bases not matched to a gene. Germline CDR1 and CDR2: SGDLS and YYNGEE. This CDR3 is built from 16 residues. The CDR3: CASSVGTGPSGGPQHF. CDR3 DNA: TGTGCCAGCAGCGTGGGGACAGGGCCCTCGGGTGGGCCCCAGCATTTT.

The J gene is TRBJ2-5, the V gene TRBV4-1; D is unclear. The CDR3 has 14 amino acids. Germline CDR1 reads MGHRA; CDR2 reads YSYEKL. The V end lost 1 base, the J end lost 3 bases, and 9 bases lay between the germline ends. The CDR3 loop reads CASSQVGTEETQYF. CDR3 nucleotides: TGCGCCAGCAGCCAAGTGGGCACGGAAGAGACCCAGTACTTC.

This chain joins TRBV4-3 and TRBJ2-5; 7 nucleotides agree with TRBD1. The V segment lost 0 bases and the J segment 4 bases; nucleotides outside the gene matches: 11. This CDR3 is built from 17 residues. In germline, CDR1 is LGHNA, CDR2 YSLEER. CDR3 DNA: TGCGCCAGCAGCCAAGATGACGAGGGGGCACAAGGAGAGACCCAGTACTTC. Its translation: CASSQDDEGAQGETQYF.

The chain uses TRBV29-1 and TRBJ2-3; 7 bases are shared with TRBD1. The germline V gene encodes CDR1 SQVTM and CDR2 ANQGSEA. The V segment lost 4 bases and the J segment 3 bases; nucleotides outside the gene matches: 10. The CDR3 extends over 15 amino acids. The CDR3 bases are TGCAGCGTTGCCCCAGGGGGTACTAGTACAGATACGCAGTATTTT. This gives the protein CSVAPGGTSTDTQYF.

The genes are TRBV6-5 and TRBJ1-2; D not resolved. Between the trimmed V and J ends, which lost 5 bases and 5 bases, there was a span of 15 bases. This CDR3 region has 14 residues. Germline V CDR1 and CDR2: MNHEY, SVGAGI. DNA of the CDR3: TGTGCCAGCAGTCGCTCGGTGGGCTCTTATGGCTACACCTTC. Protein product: CASSRSVGSYGYTF.

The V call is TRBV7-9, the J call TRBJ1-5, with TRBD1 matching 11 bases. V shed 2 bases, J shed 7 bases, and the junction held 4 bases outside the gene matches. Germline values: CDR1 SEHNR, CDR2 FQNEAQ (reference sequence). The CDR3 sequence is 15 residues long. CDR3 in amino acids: CASSLPGQGDQPQHF. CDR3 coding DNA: TGTGCCAGCAGCTTACCGGGACAGGGGGACCAGCCCCAGCATTTT.

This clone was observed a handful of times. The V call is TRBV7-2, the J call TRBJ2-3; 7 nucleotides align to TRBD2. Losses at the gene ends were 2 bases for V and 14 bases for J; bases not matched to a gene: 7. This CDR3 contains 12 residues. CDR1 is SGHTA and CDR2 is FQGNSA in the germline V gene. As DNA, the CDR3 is TGTGCCAGCAGCTTAAATGGGGAGGGTCCGTATTTT. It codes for CASSLNGEGPYF.

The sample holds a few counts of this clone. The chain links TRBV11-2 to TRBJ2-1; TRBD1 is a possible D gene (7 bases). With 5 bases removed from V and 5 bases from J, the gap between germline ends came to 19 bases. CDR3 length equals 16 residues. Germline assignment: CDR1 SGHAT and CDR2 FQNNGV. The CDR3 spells CASSPQGTGLNNEQFF. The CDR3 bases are TGTGCCAGCAGCCCACAGGGGACGGGACTTAACAATGAGCAGTTCTTC. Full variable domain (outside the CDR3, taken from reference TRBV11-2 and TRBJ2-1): EAGVAQSPRYKIIEKRQSVAFWCNPISGHATLYWYQQILGQGPKLLIQFQNNGVVDDSQLPKDRFSAERLKGVDSTLKIQPAKLEDSAVYLCASSPQGTGLNNEQFFGPGTRLTVL.

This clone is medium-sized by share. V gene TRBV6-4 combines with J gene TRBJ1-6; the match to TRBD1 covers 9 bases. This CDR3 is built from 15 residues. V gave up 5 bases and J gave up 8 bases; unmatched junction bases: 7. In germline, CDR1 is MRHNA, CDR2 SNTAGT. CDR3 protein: CASSPRQGGDSPLHF. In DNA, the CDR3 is TGTGCCAGCAGTCCCCGACAGGGGGGCGATTCACCCCTCCACTTT.

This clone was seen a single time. The CDR3: CATSRASGTYEQYF. CDR3 nucleotides: TGTGCCACCAGCAGAGCTAGCGGGACCTACGAGCAGTACTTC. The chain joins TRBV15 to TRBJ2-7, with 9 bases lining up with TRBD2. There are 14 residues in the CDR3. V shed 1 base and J 2 bases; nucleotides not matched to a gene: 0. Germline V CDR1 and CDR2: LNHNV, YYDKDF (reference sequence).

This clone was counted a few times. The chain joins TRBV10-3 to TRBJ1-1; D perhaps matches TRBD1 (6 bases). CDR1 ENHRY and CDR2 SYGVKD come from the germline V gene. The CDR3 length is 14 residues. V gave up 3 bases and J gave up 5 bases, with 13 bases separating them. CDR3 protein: CAISDKGVGTEAFF. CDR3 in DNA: TGTGCCATCAGTGACAAGGGGGTAGGAACTGAAGCTTTCTTT.

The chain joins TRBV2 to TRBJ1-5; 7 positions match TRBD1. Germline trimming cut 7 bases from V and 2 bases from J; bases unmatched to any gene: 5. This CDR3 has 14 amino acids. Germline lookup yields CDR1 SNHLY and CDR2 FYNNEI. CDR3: CASTLDRGNQPQHF. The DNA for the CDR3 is TGTGCCAGCACCCTTGACAGGGGCAATCAGCCCCAGCATTTT. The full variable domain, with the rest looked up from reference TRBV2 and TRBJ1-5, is EPEVTQTPSHQVTQMGQEVILRCVPISNHLYFYWYRQILGQKVEFLVSFYNNEISEKSEIFDDQFSVERPDGSNFTLKIRSTKLEDSAMYFCASTLDRGNQPQHFGDGTRLSIL.

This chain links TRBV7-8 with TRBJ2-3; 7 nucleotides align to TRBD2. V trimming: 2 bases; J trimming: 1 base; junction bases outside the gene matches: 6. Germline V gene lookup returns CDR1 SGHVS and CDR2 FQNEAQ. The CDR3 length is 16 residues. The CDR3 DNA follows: TGTGCCAGCAGCTTATCGGGGGGATTGGGCACAGATACGCAGTATTTT. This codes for CASSLSGGLGTDTQYF.

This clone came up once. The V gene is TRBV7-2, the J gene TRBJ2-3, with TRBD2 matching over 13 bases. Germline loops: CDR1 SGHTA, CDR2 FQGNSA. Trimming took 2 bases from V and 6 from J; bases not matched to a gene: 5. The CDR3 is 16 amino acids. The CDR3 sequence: CASSLLTSGGSDTQYF. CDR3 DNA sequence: TGTGCCAGCAGCTTATTGACTAGCGGGGGGAGCGATACGCAGTATTTT.

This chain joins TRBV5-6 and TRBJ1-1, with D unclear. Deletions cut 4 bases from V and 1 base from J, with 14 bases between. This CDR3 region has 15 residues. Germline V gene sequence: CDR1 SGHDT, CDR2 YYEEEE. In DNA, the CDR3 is TGTGCCAGCAGCCTGGCGGGGTTGGGGAACACTGAAGCTTTCTTT. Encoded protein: CASSLAGLGNTEAFF.

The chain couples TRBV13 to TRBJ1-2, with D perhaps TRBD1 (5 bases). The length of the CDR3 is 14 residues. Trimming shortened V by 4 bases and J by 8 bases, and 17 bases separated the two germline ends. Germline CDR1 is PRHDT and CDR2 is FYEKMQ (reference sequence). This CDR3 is CASSSLDSPQGYTF. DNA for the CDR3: TGTGCCAGCAGCTCACTCGACAGTCCGCAGGGCTACACCTTC.

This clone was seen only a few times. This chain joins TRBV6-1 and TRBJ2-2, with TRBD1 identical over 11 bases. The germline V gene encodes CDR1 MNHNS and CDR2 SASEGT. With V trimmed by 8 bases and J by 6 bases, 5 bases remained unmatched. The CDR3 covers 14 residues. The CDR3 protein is CASGGTGGPGELFF. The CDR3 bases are TGTGCCAGCGGCGGGACAGGGGGGCCCGGGGAGCTGTTTTTT.

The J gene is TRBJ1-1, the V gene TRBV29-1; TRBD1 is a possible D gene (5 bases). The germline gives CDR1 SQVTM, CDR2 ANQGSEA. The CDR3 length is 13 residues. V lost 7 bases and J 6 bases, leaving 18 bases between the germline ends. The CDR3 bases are TGCAGCGGGGACTACGGCTCGGGGTCTGAAGCTTTCTTT. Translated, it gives CSGDYGSGSEAFF.

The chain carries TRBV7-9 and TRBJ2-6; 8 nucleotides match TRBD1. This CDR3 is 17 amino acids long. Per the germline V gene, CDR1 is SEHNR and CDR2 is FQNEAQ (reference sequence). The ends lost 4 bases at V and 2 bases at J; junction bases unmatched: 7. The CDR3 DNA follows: TGTGCCAGCAGCTCAATGGACAGGGAGGCTGGGGCCAACGTCCTGACTTTC. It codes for CASSSMDREAGANVLTF.

The CDR3 DNA follows: TGTGCCAGCAGCTTAGCGGGGTCGGGGGGGTACAATGAGCAGTTCTTC. This gives the protein CASSLAGSGGYNEQFF. The chain uses TRBV7-9 and TRBJ2-1, with TRBD2 identical over 8 bases. The CDR3 has 16 amino acids. Germline V lookup: CDR1 SEHNR, CDR2 FQNEAQ (reference sequence). After removal of 0 bases from V and 4 bases from J, the junction contained 5 bases not matched to a gene.

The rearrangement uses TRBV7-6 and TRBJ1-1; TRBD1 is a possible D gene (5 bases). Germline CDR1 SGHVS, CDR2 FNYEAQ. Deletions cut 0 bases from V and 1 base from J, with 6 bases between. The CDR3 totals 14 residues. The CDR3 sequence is CASSLAQENTEAFF. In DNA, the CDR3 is TGTGCCAGCAGCTTAGCACAGGAGAACACTGAAGCTTTCTTT.